One TCR beta chain is described in this entry. The CDR3 has 15 residues. Per the germline V gene, CDR1 is SNHLY and CDR2 is FYNNEI. V lost 6 bases to trimming and J lost 5 bases; unmatched junction nucleotides: 4. The sample is drawn from a study of cytotoxic CD8 clonotypes in ibrutinib-treated CLL. Method: immunoSEQ multiplex PCR; TCRdb's copy keeps in-frame clones and lacks some. The profile shows some 25,000 clones, 55% to 70% of them singletons. The receptor comes from a human donor with chronic lymphocytic leukemia. The gene calls are TRBV2 and TRBJ2-2; 12 bases align to TRBD2. The sequenced sample was PBMCs, obtained at disease progression, from a patient treated with ibrutinib. CDR3 sequence reads: CASSGLAGMTGELFF. The CDR3 coding sequence is TGTGCCAGCAGCGGACTAGCGGGGATGACCGGGGAGCTGTTTTTT.